Included here is one TCR beta chain sequence, with context. A read error may explain this, as a much larger clone is one base away. V shed 4 bases and J shed 0 bases, with 19 bases lying between them. Germline CDR1 SGHRS, CDR2 YFSETQ. The CDR3 is 17 amino acids. The library targeted TCRbeta and was prepared with unique molecular identifiers. A single record per CDR3 protein comes from TCRdb applying MiXCR to the PCR reads. In the table there are about 270,000 distinct CDR3 sequences, approximately 9.6% of which are singletons. These data come from a study of T-cell reconstitution after alpha-beta-depleted transplantation in children.

Material: PBMCs from the stem cell graft donor, obtained from the stem cell graft. The chain has TRBV5-1 and TRBJ1-1; weak D call: TRBD1 (6 bases). The source of this sequence is a human donor who donated a stem cell graft to a child with SCID. The CDR3 DNA sequence: TGCGCCAGCAGCCGAGCCAGGACAGTGGATATGAACACTGAAGCTTTCTTT. It is translated as CASSRARTVDMNTEAFF.